This TCR beta chain stems from a study of blood T cell repertoires in COVID-19. Original analysis: Estimates of nucleated cell counts were drawn from the amplification of reference gene primers. Assay: immunoSEQ multiplex PCR; the TCRdb copy retains only in-frame clones and omits some. D and trimming were read from the DNA, whereas the V and J calls and clone size are those reported in that table. The sample includes 250,000 to 350,000 clones, 80% to 90% of them seen just once. Participants' reported clinical history set cohort assignment. The CDR3 spans 13 residues. Germline V gene data show CDR1 as LNHDA and CDR2 as SQIVND (reference sequence). The ends were cut back, 5 bases at V and 3 bases at J, with 9 bases in the middle.

This sequence originates from a woman aged 25 to 39 who had recovered from COVID-19. Input material: PBMCs or T cells enriched from blood (not recorded which). This chain joins TRBV19 and TRBJ2-3; D might be TRBD2 (5 bases). As DNA, the CDR3 is TGTGCCAGTAGTTTGCCGGGAACAGATACGCAGTATTTT. As protein: CASSLPGTDTQYF.